Presented here are 7 T cell receptor beta chains from one specimen sequenced in a study of T cells in Graves' hyperthyroidism and ophthalmopathy. The TCR beta CDR3 regions underwent amplification using RNA transcripts as the source. The primer set for the first-round RT-PCR of the TCR CDR3 was HTBI. Using its own MiXCR run on the multiplex PCR reads, TCRdb lists one record per CDR3 protein. Of approximately 400,000 distinct CDR3 sequences in the sample, 15% to 20% were seen once. The sequencing input was blood. The receptors derive from a man aged 18 to 30 with Graves' ophthalmopathy.

This clonotype has at least ten counts. The chain couples TRBV12-3 or TRBV12-4 to TRBJ2-3; D unclear. CDR3 length: 16 residues. With 3 bases removed from V and 8 bases from J, the gap between germline ends came to 21 bases. This CDR3 is CASSFASLSSYGTQYF. Here the CDR3 DNA reads TGTGCCAGCAGTTTCGCATCCCTAAGTTCCTACGGTACGCAGTATTTT.

This clonotype was counted at least ten times. The gene calls are TRBV7-3 and TRBJ1-1; D is perhaps TRBD1 (6 bases). This CDR3 comprises 16 residues. The V end was cut by 1 base, the J end by 2 bases, with 14 bases between. CDR1 SGHTA and CDR2 FQGTGA come from the germline V gene. The CDR3 DNA is TGTGCCAGCAGCTTAAACTCCGGGACACTCAACACTGAAGCTTTCTTT. Protein: CASSLNSGTLNTEAFF.

This clonotype was detected many times. The J gene is TRBJ1-2, the V gene TRBV7-2; D gene uncertain. V shed 2 bases and J shed 4 bases, with 8 bases lying between them. Germline CDR1 is SGHTA and CDR2 is FQGNSA. This CDR3 contains 13 residues. Here the CDR3 DNA reads TGTGCCAGCAGCTTACCGGACTCCTATGGCTACACCTTC. Translation: CASSLPDSYGYTF.

This clonotype has a handful of counts. The chain joins TRBV7-9 to TRBJ1-3, with 8 bases that match TRBD1. The germline gives CDR1 SEHNR, CDR2 FQNEAQ (reference sequence). With 5 bases clipped from V and 8 bases from J, the junction kept 11 bases outside the gene matches. CDR3 length: 15 amino acids. The CDR3 DNA sequence: TGTGCCAGCAGCGTTGACAGGGGAGCACGACACACCATATATTTT. Amino acid sequence: CASSVDRGARHTIYF.

Many counts were recorded for this clonotype. The chain combines TRBV9 with TRBJ1-1, with 8 positions matching TRBD1. CDR3 length equals 15 residues. In germline, CDR1 is SGDLS, CDR2 YYNGEE. V lost 4 bases, J lost 4 bases, and 9 bases stayed unmatched. The DNA for the CDR3 is TGTGCCAGCAGCAGAATCCAGGGGGCCGGCACTGAAGCTTTCTTT. It translates to CASSRIQGAGTEAFF.

In its sample, this clonotype was seen a few times. The chain carries TRBV6-6 and TRBJ2-3; the D gene is possibly TRBD2 (6 bases). Germline V lookup: CDR1 MNHNY, CDR2 SVGAGI (reference sequence). V was clipped by 0 bases and J by 0 bases, with 7 bases between them. The CDR3 loop spans 15 amino acids. DNA of the CDR3: TGTGCCAGCAGTTACTCGGGACTCAGCACAGATACGCAGTATTTT. Its protein is CASSYSGLSTDTQYF.

This clonotype was seen ten or more times. The rearrangement joins TRBV5-1 to TRBJ2-7; no clear D gene. In germline, CDR1 is SGHRS, CDR2 YFSETQ. The length of the CDR3 is 14 residues. The V end lost 4 bases, the J end lost 2 bases, and 13 bases lay between the germline ends. Here the CDR3 reads CASSPGWGTYEQYF. CDR3 DNA sequence: TGCGCCAGCAGCCCCGGGTGGGGTACCTACGAGCAGTACTTC. The whole variable domain, filled in from reference TRBV5-1 and TRBJ2-7, reads KAGVTQTPRYLIKTRGQQVTLSCSPISGHRSVSWYQQTPGQGLQFLFEYFSETQRNKGNFPGRFSGRQFSNSRSEMNVSTLELGDSALYLCASSPGWGTYEQYFGPGTRLTVT.